Following are 10 T cell receptor beta chains from one sample sequenced in a study of blood T cell repertoires in COVID-19. Generated by immunoSEQ multiplex PCR, the TCRdb table keeps only in-frame clones and is missing some. The sample holds a few hundred thousand clones; nearly 90% are singletons and the top ten take about 2.1%. Sequenced sample: peripheral blood. The receptors here all came from a woman aged 60-70 years with COVID-19, enrolled during active disease.

The V gene is TRBV9, the J gene TRBJ2-1, with TRBD2 matching 12 bases. V dropped 4 bases and J dropped 4; count of bases not matched to a gene: 6. Per germline, CDR1 SGDLS and CDR2 YYNGEE. CDR3 length: 16 amino acids. The CDR3 DNA follows: TGTGCCAGCAGCACAGGTGGGACTAGCGGGTACAATGAGCAGTTCTTC. It yields the protein CASSTGGTSGYNEQFF.

In nucleotides, the CDR3 is TGTGCCAGTAGTACCCGGACTAGCGGGGGGGCCCTGAATGAGCAGTTCTTC. It translates to CASSTRTSGGALNEQFF. The V gene is TRBV19, the J gene TRBJ2-1, with 15 nucleotides matching TRBD2. Germline loops: CDR1 LNHDA, CDR2 SQIVND (reference sequence). J lost 7 bases, V lost 4 bases, and 8 bases had no gene match. This CDR3 comprises 17 residues.

In its sample, this clone was seen once. The chain carries TRBV19 and TRBJ2-7, with 10 bases matching TRBD1. The V and J ends lost 7 bases and 3 bases, in that order; junction bases with no gene match: 6. The CDR3 sequence is 14 residues long. Germline loops: CDR1 LNHDA, CDR2 SQIVND (reference sequence). In DNA form, the CDR3 reads TGTGCCAGTACCCCGGGGACAGGGGACTACGAGCAGTACTTC. This translates into CASTPGTGDYEQYF.

V and J are TRBV7-9 and TRBJ1-6; 9 bases map to TRBD1. Germline V gene lookup returns CDR1 SEHNR and CDR2 FQNEAQ (reference sequence). This CDR3 is built from 15 residues. V shed 4 bases and J 7 bases; nucleotides not matched to a gene: 5. The chain's CDR3 is CASSSGGTGNSPLHF. The DNA for the CDR3 is TGTGCCAGCAGCTCAGGAGGGACAGGGAATTCACCCCTCCACTTT.

The chain combines TRBV5-6 with TRBJ1-6; tentative D call: TRBD1 (6 bases). The CDR3 loop spans 16 amino acids. Germline assignment: CDR1 SGHDT and CDR2 YYEEEE. The V end lost 3 bases, the J end lost 7 bases, and 17 bases lay between the germline ends. CDR3: CASSYTGTLKNSPLHF. The DNA of the CDR3 is TGTGCCAGCAGCTACACCGGGACACTTAAAAATTCACCCCTCCACTTT. The whole variable domain, remainder taken from reference TRBV5-6 and TRBJ1-6, is DAGVTQSPTHLIKTRGQQVTLRCSPKSGHDTVSWYQQALGQGPQFIFQYYEEEERQRGNFPDRFSGHQFPNYSSELNVNALLLGDSALYLCASSYTGTLKNSPLHFGNGTRLTVT.

V and J are TRBV3-1 (or the pseudogene TRBV3-2) and TRBJ2-3, with 8 bases aligning to TRBD1. V shed 0 bases, J shed 7 bases, and the junction held 15 bases outside the gene matches. The V gene's germline CDR1 is LGHDT and CDR2 YNNKEL (reference sequence). This CDR3 has 18 amino acids. The CDR3 is CASSQERALTGDLNTQYF. CDR3 bases: TGTGCCAGCAGCCAAGAACGAGCCCTGACAGGGGACCTTAATACGCAGTATTTT.

The chain combines TRBV15 with TRBJ1-2, with 9 bases lining up with TRBD1. The germline V gene has CDR1 LNHNV and CDR2 YYDKDF (reference sequence). V gave up 4 bases and J gave up 2 bases; unmatched junction bases: 17. The CDR3 has 19 amino acids. CDR3 DNA: TGTGCCACCAGCAAAAAAAGTCCCGGGACAGGGAACGAAAACTATGGCTACACCTTC. Its protein is CATSKKSPGTGNENYGYTF.

A few counts support this clone. The chain carries TRBV7-2 and TRBJ2-1; 8 nucleotides match TRBD1. With 6 bases clipped from V and 8 bases from J, the junction kept 12 bases outside the gene matches. The CDR3 contains 15 residues. Germline assignment: CDR1 SGHTA and CDR2 FQGNSA. CDR3 residues: CASSQRSGGGDEQFF. CDR3 DNA: TGTGCCAGCAGTCAGAGGTCAGGGGGCGGCGATGAGCAGTTCTTC.

The chain uses TRBV11-2 and TRBJ2-1; unclear D gene. Trimming removed 0 bases at V and 6 bases at J, with 6 bases between. The CDR3 has 13 residues. Germline-derived CDR1 and CDR2 are SGHAT and FQNNGV. In DNA form, the CDR3 reads TGTGCCAGCAGCTTAGAACGCGGCAATGAGCAGTTCTTC. Translation gives CASSLERGNEQFF.

This clone was seen more than once but under ten times. J is TRBJ1-5 and V is TRBV4-2; D is possibly TRBD1 (5 bases). Germline V CDR1 and CDR2: LGHNA, YNFKEQ. The CDR3 sequence is 15 residues long. Trimming took off 0 bases at V and 7 bases at J, with 13 bases between the two ends. CDR3 nucleotides: TGTGCCAGCAGCCAAGATCGCGGGGGAAAACAGCCCCAGCATTTT. Translated, it gives CASSQDRGGKQPQHF.